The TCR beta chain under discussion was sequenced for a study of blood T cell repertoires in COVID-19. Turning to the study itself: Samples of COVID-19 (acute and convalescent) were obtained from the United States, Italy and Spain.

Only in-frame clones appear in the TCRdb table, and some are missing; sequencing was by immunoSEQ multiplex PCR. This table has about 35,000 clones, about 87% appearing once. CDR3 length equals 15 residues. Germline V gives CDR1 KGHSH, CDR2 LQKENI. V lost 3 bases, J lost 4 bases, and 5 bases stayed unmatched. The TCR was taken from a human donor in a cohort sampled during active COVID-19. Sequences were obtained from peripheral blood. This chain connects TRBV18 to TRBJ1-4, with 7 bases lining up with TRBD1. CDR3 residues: CASSPEGQLNEKLFF. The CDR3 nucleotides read TGTGCCAGCTCACCTGAGGGACAGCTTAATGAAAAACTGTTTTTT.